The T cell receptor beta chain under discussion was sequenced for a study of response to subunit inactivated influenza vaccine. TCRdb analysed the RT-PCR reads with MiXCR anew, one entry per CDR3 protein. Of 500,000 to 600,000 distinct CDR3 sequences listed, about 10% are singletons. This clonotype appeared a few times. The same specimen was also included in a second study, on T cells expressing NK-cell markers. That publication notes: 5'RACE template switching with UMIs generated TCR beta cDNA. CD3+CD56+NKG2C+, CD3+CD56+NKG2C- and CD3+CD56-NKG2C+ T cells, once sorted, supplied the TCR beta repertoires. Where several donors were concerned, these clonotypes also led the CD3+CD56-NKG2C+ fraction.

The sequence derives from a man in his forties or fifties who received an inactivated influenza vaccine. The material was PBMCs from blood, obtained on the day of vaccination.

CDR3 in amino acids: CASSTGTSGRGNIQYF. The CDR3, as DNA: TGTGCCAGCAGCACCGGGACTAGCGGGAGAGGAAACATTCAGTACTTC. The gene calls are TRBV9 and TRBJ2-4, with TRBD2 matching 14 bases. The CDR3 contains 16 residues. J was trimmed by 6 bases and V by 4 bases; bases with no gene match: 6. Germline loops: CDR1 SGDLS, CDR2 YYNGEE.